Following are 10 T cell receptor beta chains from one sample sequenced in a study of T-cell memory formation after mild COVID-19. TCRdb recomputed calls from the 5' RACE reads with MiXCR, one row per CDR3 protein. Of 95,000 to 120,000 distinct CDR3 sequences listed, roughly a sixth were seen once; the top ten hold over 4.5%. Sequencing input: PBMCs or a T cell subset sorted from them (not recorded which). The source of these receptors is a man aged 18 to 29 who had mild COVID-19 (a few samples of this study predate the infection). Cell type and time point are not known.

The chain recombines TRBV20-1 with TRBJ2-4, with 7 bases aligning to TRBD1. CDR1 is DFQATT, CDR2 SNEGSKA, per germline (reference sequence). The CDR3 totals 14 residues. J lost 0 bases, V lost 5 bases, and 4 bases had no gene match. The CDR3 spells CSASQGLAKNIQYF. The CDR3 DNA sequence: TGCAGTGCTTCACAGGGGCTAGCCAAAAACATTCAGTACTTC.

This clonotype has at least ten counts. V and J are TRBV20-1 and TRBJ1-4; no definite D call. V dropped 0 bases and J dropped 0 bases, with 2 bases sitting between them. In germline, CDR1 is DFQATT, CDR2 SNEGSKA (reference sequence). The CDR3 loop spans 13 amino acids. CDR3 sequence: CSARDATNEKLFF. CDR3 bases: TGCAGTGCTAGAGATGCAACTAATGAAAAACTGTTTTTT.

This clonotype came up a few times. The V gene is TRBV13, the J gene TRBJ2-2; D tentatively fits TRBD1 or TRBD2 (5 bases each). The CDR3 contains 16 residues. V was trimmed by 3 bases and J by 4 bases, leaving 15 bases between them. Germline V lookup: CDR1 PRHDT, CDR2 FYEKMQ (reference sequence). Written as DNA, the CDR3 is TGTGCCAGCAGCTTCAGAAGCTGGGGACCCACCGGGGAGCTGTTTTTT. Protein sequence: CASSFRSWGPTGELFF.

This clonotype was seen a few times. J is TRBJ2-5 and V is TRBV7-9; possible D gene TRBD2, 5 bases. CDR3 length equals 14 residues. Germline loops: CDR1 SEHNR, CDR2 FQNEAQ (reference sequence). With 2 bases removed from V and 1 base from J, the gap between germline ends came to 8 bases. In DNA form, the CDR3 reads TGTGCCAGCAGCTTAAGGAGGTCCCAAGAGACCCAGTACTTC. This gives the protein CASSLRRSQETQYF. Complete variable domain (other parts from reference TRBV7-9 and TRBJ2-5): DTGVSQNPRHKITKRGQNVTFRCDPISEHNRLYWYRQTLGQGPEFLTYFQNEAQLEKSRLLSDRFSAERPKGSFSTLEIQRTEQGDSAMYLCASSLRRSQETQYFGPGTRLLVL.

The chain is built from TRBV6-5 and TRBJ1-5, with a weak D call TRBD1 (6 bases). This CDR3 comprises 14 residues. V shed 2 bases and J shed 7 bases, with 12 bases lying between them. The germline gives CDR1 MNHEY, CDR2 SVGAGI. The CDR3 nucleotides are TGTGCCAGCAGTTACCGCAGGGGATACCAGCCCCAGCATTTT. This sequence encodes CASSYRRGYQPQHF.

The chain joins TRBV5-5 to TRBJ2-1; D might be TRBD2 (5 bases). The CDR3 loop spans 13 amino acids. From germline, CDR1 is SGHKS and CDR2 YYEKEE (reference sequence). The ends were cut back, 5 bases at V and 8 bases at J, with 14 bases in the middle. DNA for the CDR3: TGTGCCAGCAGTCGGGGATATGGCTATGAGCAGTTCTTC. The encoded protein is CASSRGYGYEQFF.

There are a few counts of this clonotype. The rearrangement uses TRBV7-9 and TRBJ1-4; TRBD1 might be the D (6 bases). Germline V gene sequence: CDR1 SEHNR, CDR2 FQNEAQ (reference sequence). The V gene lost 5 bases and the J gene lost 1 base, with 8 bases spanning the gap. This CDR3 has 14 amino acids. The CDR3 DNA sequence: TGTGCCAGCAGCCCGGACAGAACTAATGAAAAACTGTTTTTT. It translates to CASSPDRTNEKLFF.

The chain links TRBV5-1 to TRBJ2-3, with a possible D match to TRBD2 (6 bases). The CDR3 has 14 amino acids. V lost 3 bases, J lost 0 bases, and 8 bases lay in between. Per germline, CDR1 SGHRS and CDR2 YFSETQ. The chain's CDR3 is CASSSAGSTDTQYF. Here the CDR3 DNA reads TGCGCCAGCAGCTCAGCGGGCAGCACAGATACGCAGTATTTT.

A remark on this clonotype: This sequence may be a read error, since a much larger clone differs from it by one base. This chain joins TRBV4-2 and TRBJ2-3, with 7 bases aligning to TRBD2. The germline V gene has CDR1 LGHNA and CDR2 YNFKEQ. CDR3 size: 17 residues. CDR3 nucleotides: TGTGCCAGCCGCCAAGAGTTGGTACCGGGGGGACCAGATACGCAGTATTTT. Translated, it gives CASRQELVPGGPDTQYF.

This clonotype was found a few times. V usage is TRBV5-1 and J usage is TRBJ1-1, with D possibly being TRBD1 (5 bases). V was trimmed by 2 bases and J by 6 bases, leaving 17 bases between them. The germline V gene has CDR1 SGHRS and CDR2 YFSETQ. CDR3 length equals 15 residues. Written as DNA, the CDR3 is TGCGCCAGCAGCTTCGTTGGGGGGACCCAGTCTGAAGCTTTCTTT. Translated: CASSFVGGTQSEAFF. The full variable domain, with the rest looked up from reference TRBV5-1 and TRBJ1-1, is KAGVTQTPRYLIKTRGQQVTLSCSPISGHRSVSWYQQTPGQGLQFLFEYFSETQRNKGNFPGRFSGRQFSNSRSEMNVSTLELGDSALYLCASSFVGGTQSEAFFGQGTRLTVV.